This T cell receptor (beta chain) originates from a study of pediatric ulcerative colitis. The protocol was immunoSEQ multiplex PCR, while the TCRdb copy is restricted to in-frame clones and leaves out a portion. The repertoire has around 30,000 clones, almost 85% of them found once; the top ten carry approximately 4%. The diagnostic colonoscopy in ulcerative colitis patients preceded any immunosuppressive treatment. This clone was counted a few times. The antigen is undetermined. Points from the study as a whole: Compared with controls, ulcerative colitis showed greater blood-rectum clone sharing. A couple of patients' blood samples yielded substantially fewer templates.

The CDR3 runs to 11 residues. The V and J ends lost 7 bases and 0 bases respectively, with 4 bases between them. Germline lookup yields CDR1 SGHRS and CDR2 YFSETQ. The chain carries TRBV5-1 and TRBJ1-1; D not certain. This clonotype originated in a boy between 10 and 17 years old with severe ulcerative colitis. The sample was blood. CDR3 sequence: CASPMNTEAFF. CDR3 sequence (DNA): TGCGCCAGCCCCATGAACACTGAAGCTTTCTTT.